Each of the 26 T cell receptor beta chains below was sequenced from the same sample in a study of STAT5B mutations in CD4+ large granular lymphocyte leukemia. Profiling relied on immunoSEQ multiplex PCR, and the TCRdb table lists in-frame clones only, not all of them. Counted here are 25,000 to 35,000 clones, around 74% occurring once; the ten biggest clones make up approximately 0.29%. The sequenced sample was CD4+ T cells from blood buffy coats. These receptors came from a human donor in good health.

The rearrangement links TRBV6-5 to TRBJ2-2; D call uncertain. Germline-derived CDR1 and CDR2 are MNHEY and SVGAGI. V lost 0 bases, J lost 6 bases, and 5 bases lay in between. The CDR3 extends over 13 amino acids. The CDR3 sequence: CASSYSFPGELFF. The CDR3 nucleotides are TGTGCCAGCAGTTACTCGTTTCCCGGGGAGCTGTTTTTT.

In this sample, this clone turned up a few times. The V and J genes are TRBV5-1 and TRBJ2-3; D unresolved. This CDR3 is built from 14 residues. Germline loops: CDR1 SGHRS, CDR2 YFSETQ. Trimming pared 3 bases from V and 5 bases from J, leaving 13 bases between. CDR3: CASSSAGLGDTQYF. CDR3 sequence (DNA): TGCGCCAGCAGCTCCGCCGGGTTGGGAGATACGCAGTATTTT. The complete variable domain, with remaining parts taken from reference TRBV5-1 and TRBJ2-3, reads KAGVTQTPRYLIKTRGQQVTLSCSPISGHRSVSWYQQTPGQGLQFLFEYFSETQRNKGNFPGRFSGRQFSNSRSEMNVSTLELGDSALYLCASSSAGLGDTQYFGPGTRLTVL.

The CDR3 loop reads CASSQETRSGTQYF. In nucleotides, the CDR3 is TGCGCCAGCAGCCAAGAAACCAGGAGCGGGACCCAGTACTTC. This sequence joins TRBV4-1 and TRBJ2-5; the D gene is possibly TRBD2 (5 bases). The germline V gene has CDR1 MGHRA and CDR2 YSYEKL. The V end lost 0 bases, the J end lost 7 bases, and 12 bases lay between the germline ends. CDR3 size: 14 residues.

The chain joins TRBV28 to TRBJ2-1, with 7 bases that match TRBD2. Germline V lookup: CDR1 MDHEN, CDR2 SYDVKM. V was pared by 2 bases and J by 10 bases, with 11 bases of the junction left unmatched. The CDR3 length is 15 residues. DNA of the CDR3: TGTGCCAGCAGTTTAGATAGCGGGCCTCTTCTCGAGCAGTTCTTC. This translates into CASSLDSGPLLEQFF.

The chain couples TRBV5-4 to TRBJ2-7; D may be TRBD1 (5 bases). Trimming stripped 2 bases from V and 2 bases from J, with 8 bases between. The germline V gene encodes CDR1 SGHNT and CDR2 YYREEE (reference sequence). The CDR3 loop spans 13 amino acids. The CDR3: CASSFDSAYEQYF. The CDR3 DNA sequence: TGTGCCAGCAGCTTCGACAGCGCCTACGAGCAGTACTTC. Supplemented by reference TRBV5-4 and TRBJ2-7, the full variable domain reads ETGVTQSPTHLIKTRGQQVTLRCSSQSGHNTVSWYQQALGQGPQFIFQYYREEENGRGNFPPRFSGLQFPNYSSELNVNALELDDSALYLCASSFDSAYEQYFGPGTRLTVT.

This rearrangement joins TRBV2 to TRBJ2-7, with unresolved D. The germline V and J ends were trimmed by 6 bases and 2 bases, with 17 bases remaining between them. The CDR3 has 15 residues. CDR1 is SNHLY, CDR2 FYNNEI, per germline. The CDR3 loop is CASRQEALIPYEQYF. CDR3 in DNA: TGTGCCAGCAGACAAGAGGCCCTTATCCCCTACGAGCAGTACTTC.

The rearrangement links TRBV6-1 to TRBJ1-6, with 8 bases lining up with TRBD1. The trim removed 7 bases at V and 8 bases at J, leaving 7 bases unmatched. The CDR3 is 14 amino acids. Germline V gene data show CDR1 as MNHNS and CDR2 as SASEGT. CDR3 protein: CASTKGQVDSPLHF. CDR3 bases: TGTGCCAGCACCAAGGGACAGGTAGATTCACCCCTCCACTTT.

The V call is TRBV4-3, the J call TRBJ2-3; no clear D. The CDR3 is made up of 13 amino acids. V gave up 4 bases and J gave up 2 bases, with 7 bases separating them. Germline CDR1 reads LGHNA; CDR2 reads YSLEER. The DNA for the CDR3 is TGCGCCAGCAGCCCACAGACCACAGATACGCAGTATTTT. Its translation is CASSPQTTDTQYF.

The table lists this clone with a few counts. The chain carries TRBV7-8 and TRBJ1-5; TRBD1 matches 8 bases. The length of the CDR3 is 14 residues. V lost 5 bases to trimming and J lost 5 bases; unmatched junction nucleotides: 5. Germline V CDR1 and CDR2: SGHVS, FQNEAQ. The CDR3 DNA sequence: TGTGCCAGCAGCCAGAACAGGGGGGATCAGCCCCAGCATTTT. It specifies CASSQNRGDQPQHF.

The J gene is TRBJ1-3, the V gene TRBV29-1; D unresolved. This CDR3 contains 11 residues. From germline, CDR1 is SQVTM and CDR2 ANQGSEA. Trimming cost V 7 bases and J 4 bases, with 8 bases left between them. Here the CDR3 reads CSASAGNTIYF. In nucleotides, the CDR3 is TGCAGCGCTTCCGCCGGAAACACCATATATTTT.

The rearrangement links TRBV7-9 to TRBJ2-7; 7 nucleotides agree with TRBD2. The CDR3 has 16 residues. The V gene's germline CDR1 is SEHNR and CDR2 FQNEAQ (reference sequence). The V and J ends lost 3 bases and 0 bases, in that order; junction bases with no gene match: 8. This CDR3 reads CASSLSWEGSSYEQYF. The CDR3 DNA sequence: TGTGCCAGCAGCTTGTCTTGGGAGGGGAGCTCCTACGAGCAGTACTTC.

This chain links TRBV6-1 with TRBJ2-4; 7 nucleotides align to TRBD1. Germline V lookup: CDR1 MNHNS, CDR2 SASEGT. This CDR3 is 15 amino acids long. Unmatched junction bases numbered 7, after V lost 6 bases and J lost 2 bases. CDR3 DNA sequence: TGTGCCAGCAGAAACCGGGACAGCACCAAAAACATTCAGTACTTC. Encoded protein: CASRNRDSTKNIQYF.

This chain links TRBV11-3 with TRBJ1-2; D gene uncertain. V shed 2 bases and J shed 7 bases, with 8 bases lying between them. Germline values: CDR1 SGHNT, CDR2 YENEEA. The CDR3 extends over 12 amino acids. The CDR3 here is CASSLQDLGYTF. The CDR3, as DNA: TGTGCCAGCAGCTTACAGGACCTTGGCTACACCTTC.

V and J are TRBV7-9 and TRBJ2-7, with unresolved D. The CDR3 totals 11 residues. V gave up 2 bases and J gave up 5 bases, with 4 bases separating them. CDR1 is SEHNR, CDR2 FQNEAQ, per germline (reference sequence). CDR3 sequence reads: CASSLFDEQYF. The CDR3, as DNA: TGTGCCAGCAGCTTATTCGACGAGCAGTACTTC.

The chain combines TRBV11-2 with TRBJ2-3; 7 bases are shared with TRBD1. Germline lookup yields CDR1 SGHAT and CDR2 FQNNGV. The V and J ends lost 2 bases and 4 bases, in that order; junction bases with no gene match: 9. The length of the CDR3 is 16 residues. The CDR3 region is CASSLWSGGPADTQYF. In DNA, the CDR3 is TGTGCCAGCAGCTTATGGTCAGGGGGACCAGCAGATACGCAGTATTTT. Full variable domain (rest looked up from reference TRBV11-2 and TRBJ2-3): EAGVAQSPRYKIIEKRQSVAFWCNPISGHATLYWYQQILGQGPKLLIQFQNNGVVDDSQLPKDRFSAERLKGVDSTLKIQPAKLEDSAVYLCASSLWSGGPADTQYFGPGTRLTVL.

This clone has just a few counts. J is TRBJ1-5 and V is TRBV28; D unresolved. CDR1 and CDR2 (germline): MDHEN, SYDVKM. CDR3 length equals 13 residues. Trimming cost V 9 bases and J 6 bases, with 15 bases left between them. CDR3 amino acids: CASGSRGFQPQHF. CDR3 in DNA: TGTGCCAGTGGGTCGCGAGGGTTTCAGCCCCAGCATTTT. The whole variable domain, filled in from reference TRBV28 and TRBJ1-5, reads DVKVTQSSRYLVKRTGEKVFLECVQDMDHENMFWYRQDPGLGLRLIYFSYDVKMKEKGDIPEGYSVSREKKERFSLILESASTNQTSMYLCASGSRGFQPQHFGDGTRLSIL.

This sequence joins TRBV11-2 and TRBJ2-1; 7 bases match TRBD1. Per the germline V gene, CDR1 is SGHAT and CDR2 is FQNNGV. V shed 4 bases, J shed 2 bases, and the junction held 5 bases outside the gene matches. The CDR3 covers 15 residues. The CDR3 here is CASSSIQGAYNEQFF. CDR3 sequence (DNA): TGTGCCAGCAGCTCCATCCAGGGGGCCTACAATGAGCAGTTCTTC.

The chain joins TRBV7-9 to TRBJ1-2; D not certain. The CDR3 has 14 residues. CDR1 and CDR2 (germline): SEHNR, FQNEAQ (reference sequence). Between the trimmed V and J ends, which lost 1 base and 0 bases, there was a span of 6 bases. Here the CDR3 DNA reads TGTGCCAGCAGCTTAGTTTGGGCTAACTATGGCTACACCTTC. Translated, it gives CASSLVWANYGYTF.

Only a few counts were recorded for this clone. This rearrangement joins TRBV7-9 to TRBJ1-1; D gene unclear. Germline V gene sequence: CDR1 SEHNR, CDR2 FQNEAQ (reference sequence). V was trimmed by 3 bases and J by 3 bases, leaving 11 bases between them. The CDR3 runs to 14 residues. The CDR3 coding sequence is TGTGCCAGCAGCTTCGGTGGAGTACACACTGAAGCTTTCTTT. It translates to CASSFGGVHTEAFF.

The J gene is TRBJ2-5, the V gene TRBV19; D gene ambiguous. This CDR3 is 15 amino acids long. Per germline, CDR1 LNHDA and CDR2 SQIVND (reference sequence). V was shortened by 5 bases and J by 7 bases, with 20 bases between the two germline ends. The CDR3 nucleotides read TGTGCCAGTAGTCCCCGAGGTAGTGGTGATGGGACCCAGTACTTC. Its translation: CASSPRGSGDGTQYF.

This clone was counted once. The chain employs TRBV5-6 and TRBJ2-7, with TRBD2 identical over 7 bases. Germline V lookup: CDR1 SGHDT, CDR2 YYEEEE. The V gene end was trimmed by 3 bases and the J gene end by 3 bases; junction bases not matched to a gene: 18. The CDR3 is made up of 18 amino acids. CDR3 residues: CASSSTVLPTGGNYEQYF. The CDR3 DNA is TGTGCCAGCAGCTCTACCGTATTACCCACCGGGGGGAACTACGAGCAGTACTTC.

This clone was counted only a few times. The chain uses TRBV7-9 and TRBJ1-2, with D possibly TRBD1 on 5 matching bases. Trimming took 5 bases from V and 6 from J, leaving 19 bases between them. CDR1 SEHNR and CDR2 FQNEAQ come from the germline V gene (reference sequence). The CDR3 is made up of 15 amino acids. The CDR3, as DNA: TGTGCCAGCAGCCCTCGGGGTCGGGGGACGGATGGCTACACCTTC. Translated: CASSPRGRGTDGYTF.

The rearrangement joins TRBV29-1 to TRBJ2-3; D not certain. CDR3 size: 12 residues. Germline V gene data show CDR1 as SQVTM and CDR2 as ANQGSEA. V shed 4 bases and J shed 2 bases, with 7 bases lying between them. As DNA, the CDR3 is TGCAGCGTTGGTACACCCACAGATACGCAGTATTTT. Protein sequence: CSVGTPTDTQYF.

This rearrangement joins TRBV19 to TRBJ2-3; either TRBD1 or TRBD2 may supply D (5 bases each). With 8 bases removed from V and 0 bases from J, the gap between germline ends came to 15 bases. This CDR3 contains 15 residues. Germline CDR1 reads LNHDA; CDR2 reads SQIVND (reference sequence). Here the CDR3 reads CASQPGGSSTDTQYF. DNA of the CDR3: TGTGCCAGTCAGCCTGGGGGTTCTAGCACAGATACGCAGTATTTT.

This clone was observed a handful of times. CDR3 DNA: TGCGCCAGCAGCTTGGGTGGTTCTGGCTACACCTTC. Its protein product is CASSLGGSGYTF. The V gene is TRBV5-1, the J gene TRBJ1-2; D gene unclear. This CDR3 contains 12 residues. The V gene lost 0 bases and the J gene lost 7 bases, with 7 bases spanning the gap. The germline CDR1 and CDR2 sequences are SGHRS and YFSETQ.

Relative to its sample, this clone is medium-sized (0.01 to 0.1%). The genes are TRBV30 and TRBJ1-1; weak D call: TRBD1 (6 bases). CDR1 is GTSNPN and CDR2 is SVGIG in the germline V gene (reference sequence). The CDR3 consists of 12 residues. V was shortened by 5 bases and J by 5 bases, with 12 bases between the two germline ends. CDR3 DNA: TGTGCCTGGGAAACAGGGTTAACTGAAGCTTTCTTT. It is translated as CAWETGLTEAFF.